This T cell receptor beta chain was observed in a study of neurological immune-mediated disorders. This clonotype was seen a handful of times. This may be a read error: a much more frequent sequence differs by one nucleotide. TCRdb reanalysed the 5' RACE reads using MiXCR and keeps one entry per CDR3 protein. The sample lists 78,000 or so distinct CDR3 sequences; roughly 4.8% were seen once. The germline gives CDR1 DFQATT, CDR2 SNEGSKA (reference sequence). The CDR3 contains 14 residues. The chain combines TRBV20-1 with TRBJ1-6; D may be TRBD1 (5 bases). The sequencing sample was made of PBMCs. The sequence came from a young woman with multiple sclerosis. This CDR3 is CSAFTGTANSHLHF. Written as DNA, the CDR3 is TGCAGTGCTTTTACCGGGACGGCGAATTCACACCTCCACTTT.